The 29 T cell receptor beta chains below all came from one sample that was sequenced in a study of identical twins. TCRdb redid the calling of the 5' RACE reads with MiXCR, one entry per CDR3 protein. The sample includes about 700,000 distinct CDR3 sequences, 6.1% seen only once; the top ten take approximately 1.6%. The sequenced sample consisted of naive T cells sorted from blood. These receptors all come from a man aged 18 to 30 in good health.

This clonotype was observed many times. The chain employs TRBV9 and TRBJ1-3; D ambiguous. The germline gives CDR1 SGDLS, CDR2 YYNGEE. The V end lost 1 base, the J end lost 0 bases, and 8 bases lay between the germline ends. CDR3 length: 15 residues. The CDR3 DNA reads TGTGCCAGCAGCGTAAACGGCGACTCTGGAAACACCATATATTTT. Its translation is CASSVNGDSGNTIYF.

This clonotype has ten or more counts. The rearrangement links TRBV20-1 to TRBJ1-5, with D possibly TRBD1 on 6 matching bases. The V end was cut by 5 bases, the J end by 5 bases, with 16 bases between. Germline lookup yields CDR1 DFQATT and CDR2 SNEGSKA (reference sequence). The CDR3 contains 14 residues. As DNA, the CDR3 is TGCAGTGCTTTACAGGGTTGGGGCGATCAGCCCCAGCATTTT. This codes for CSALQGWGDQPQHF.

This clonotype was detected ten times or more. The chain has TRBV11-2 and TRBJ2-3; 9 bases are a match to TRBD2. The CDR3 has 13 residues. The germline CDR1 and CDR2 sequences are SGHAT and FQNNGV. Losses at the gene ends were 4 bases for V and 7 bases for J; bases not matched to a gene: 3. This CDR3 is CASSSSGRHTQYF. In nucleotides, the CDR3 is TGTGCCAGCAGCTCCAGCGGGAGGCATACGCAGTATTTT.

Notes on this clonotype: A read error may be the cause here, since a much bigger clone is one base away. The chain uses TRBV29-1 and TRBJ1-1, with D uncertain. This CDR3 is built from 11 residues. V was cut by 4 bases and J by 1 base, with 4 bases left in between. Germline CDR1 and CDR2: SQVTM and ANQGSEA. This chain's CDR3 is CSVGRNTEAFF. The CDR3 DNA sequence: TGCAGCGTTGGCCGGAACACTGAAGCTTTCTTT.

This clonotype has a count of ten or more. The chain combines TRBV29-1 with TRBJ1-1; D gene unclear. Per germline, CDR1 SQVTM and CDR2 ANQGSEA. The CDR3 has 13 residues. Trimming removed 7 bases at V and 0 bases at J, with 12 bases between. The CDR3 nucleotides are TGCAGCGCCGCCGGTAGACTGAACACTGAAGCTTTCTTT. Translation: CSAAGRLNTEAFF.

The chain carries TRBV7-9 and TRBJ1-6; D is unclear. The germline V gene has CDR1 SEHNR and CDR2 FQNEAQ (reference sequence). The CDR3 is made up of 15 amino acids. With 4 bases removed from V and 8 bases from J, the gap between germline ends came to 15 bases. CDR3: CASSSLPGLDSPLHF. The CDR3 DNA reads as TGTGCCAGCAGCTCCCTCCCGGGATTGGATTCACCCCTCCACTTT.

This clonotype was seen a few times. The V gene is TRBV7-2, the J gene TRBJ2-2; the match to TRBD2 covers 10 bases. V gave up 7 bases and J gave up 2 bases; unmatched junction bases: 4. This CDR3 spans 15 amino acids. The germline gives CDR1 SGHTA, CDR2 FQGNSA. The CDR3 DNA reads TGTGCCAGCACCAGGACTAGCGGCAACACCGGGGAGCTGTTTTTT. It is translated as CASTRTSGNTGELFF.

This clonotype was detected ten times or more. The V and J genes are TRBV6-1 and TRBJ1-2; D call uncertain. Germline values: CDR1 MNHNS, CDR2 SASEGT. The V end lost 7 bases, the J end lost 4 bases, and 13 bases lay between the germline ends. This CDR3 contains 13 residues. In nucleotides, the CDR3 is TGTGCCAGCATGGGAGCAGGTGTCTATGGCTACACCTTC. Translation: CASMGAGVYGYTF.

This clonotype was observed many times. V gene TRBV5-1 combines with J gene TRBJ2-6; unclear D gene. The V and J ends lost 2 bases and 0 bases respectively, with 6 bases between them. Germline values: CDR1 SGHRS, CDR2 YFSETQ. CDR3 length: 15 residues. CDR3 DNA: TGCGCCAGCAGCTTAGAGATCTCTGGGGCCAACGTCCTGACTTTC. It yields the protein CASSLEISGANVLTF.

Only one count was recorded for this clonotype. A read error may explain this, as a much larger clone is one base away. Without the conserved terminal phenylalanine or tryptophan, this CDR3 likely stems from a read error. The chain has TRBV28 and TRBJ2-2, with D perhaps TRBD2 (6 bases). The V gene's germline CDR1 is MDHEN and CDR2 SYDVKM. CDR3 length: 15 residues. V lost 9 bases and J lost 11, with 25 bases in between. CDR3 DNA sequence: TGTGCCAGTATGGGGGGTAGTCTGGGGCCGCCTGAGCTGTTTTGT. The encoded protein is CASMGGSLGPPELFC.

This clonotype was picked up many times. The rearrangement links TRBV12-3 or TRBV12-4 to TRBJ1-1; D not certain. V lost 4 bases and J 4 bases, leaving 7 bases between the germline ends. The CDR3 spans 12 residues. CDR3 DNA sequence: TGTGCCAGCAGTTCTTCAGGCACTGAAGCTTTCTTT. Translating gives CASSSSGTEAFF.

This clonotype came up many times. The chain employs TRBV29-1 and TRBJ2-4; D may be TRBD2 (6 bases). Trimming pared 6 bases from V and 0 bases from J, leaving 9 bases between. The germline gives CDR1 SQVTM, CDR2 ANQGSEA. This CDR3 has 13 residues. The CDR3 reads CSVAGLAKNIQYF. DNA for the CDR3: TGCAGCGTGGCGGGGTTAGCCAAAAACATTCAGTACTTC.

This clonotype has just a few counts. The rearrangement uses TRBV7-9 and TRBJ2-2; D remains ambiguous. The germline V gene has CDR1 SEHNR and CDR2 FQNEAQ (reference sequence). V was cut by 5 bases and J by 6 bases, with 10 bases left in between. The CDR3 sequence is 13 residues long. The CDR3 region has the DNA TGTGCCAGCAGCCCTGCCACCTCCGGGGAGCTGTTTTTT. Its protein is CASSPATSGELFF.

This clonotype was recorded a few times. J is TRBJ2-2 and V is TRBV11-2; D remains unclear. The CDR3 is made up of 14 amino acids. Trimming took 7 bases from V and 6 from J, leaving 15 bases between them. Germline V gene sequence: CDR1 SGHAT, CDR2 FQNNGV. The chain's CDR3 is CASTPSPLAGELFF. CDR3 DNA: TGTGCCAGCACCCCGAGCCCCCTTGCCGGGGAGCTGTTTTTT.

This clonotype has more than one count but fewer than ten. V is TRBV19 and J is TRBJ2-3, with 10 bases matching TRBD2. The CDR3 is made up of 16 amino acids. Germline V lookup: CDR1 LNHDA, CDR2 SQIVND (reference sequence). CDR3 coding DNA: TGTGCGAGTCACAAAAGCGGGAGGGGGAAAACAGATACGCAGTATTTT. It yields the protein CASHKSGRGKTDTQYF.

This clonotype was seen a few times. CDR3 sequence: CASSPRGGSQQGPTEAFF. The DNA of the CDR3 is TGTGCCAGCAGCCCCAGGGGCGGGTCGCAACAGGGTCCGACTGAAGCTTTCTTT. This chain links TRBV7-3 with TRBJ1-1; tentatively, D is TRBD1 (6 bases). CDR3 length: 18 amino acids. Trimming removed 5 bases from V and 5 bases from J, with 27 bases in between. The germline gives CDR1 SGHTA, CDR2 FQGTGA.

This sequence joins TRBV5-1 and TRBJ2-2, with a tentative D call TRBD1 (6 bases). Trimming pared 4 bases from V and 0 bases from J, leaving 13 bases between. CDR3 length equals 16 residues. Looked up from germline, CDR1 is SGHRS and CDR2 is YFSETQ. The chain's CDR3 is CASSATGTPNTGELFF. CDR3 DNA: TGCGCCAGCAGCGCTACCGGGACACCGAACACCGGGGAGCTGTTTTTT.

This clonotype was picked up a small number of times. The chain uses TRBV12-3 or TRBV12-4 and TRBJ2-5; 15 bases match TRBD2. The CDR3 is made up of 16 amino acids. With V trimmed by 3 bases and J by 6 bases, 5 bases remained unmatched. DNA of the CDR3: TGTGCCAGCAGTTTGAGGACTAGCGGGAGGGCACAGACCCAGTACTTC. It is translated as CASSLRTSGRAQTQYF.

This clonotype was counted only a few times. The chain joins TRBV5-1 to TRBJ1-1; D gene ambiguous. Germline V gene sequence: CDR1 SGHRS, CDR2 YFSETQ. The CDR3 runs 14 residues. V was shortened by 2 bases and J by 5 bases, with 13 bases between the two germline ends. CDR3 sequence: CASSLAGLQTEAFF. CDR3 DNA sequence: TGCGCCAGCAGCTTAGCAGGCTTACAAACTGAAGCTTTCTTT.

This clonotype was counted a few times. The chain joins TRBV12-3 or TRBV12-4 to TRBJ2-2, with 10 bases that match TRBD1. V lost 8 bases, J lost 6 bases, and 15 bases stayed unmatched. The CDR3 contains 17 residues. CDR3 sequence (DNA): TGTGCCAGCTTCCGGGGGACAGGGGTTCGTTCGGCCGGGGAGCTGTTTTTT. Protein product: CASFRGTGVRSAGELFF.

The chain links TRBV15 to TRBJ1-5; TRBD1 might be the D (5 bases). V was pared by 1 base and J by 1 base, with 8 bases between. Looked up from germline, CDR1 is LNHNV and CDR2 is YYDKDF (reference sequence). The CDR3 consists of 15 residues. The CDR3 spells CATSRARASNQPQHF. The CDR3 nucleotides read TGTGCCACCAGCAGAGCCAGGGCAAGCAATCAGCCCCAGCATTTT.

The CDR3 DNA sequence: TGTGCCAGCAGCTTAGCGACAGGGCGGCGAGAGACCCAGTACTTC. It codes for CASSLATGRRETQYF. The V call is TRBV7-9, the J call TRBJ2-5; 7 bases fit TRBD1. Germline V gives CDR1 SEHNR, CDR2 FQNEAQ (reference sequence). The CDR3 length is 15 residues. J gave up 4 bases and V 0 bases, and 5 bases lay outside the gene matches.

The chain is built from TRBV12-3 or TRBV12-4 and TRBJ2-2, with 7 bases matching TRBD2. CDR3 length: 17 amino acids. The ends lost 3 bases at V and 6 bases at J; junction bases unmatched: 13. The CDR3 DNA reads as TGTGCCAGCAGTTTTCGAGTGGTGGCGGGGGTCCCCGGGGAGCTGTTTTTT. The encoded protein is CASSFRVVAGVPGELFF.

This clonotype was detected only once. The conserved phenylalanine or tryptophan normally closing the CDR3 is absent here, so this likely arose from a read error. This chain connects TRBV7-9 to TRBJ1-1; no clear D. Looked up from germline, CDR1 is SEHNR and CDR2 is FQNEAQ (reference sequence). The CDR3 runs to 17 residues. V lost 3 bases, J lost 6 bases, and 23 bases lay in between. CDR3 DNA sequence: TGTGCCAGCAGCTTTATTTCGGGGAGGACCGGGAAGGCTGAAGCTTTCTCT. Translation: CASSFISGRTGKAEAFS.

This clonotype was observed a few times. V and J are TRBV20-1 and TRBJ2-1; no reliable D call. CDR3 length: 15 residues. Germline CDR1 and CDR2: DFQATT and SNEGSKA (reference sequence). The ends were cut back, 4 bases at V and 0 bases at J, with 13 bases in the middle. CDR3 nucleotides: TGCAGTGCTACCAGGACCTTCCGCTCCTACAATGAGCAGTTCTTC. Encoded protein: CSATRTFRSYNEQFF.

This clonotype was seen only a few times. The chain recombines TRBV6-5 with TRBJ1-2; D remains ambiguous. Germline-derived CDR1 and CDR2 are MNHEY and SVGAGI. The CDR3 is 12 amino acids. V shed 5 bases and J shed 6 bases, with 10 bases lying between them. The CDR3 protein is CASSQARDGYTF. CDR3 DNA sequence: TGTGCCAGCAGTCAGGCGAGGGATGGCTACACCTTC.

CDR3 amino acids: CASSISGFRGYTF. CDR3 in DNA: TGTGCCAGTAGTATCTCAGGGTTCCGTGGCTACACCTTC. The chain has TRBV19 and TRBJ1-2; a weak D match, TRBD1 (5 bases). The germline V and J ends were trimmed by 3 bases and 7 bases, with 12 bases remaining between them. This CDR3 comprises 13 residues. Per the germline V gene, CDR1 is LNHDA and CDR2 is SQIVND (reference sequence).

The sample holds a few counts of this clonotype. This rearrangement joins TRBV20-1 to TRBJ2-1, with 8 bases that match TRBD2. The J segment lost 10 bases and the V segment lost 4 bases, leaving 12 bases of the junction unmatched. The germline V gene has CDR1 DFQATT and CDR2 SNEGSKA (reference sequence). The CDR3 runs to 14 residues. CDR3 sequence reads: CSATTLSGTEEQFF. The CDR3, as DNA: TGCAGTGCTACGACTCTTAGCGGGACGGAAGAGCAGTTCTTC.

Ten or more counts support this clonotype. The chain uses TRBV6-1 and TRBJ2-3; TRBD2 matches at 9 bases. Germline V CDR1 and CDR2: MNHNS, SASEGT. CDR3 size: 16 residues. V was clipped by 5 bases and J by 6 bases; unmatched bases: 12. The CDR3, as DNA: TGTGCCAGCAGTCAAGGACTAGCGAGCCCCACGGATACGCAGTATTTT. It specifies CASSQGLASPTDTQYF.